The following is a T cell receptor beta chain sequence with its context. This specimen belongs to a study of blood T cell repertoires in COVID-19. Study-level background: T cells, B-cell-depleted T cells, or PBMCs provided the cDNA or gDNA that served as material.

Libraries were prepared by immunoSEQ multiplex PCR; TCRdb keeps only in-frame clonotypes and omits some of them. Seen here are about 310,000 clones, approximately 91% observed once, and the top ten hold roughly a tenth. Trimming removed 0 bases from V and 3 bases from J, with 11 bases in between. Germline CDR1 and CDR2: LGHNA and YSLEER. The CDR3 covers 15 residues. The source of this sequence is a woman aged 40 to 50 who had recovered from COVID-19. The rearrangement uses TRBV4-3 and TRBJ1-2; possible D gene TRBD1, 5 bases. Sequenced material: PBMCs or T cells enriched from blood (not recorded which). The CDR3 spells CASSQDHQGYYGYTF. CDR3 nucleotides: TGCGCCAGCAGCCAAGATCATCAGGGATACTATGGCTACACCTTC.